A single sample is the source of the 5 T cell receptor beta chains below, sequenced in a study of cytomegalovirus exposure and HLA in healthy donors. Primers for the PCR totalled 60 Vbeta and 13 Jbeta. Data came from immunoSEQ multiplex PCR; TCRdb stores just in-frame clones and leaves some out. The sample data list about 91,000 clones. Sequenced material: PBMCs. These receptor sequences come from a woman in her 30s in good health and CMV-seronegative.

The chain couples TRBV5-1 to TRBJ2-5, with TRBD2 matching over 8 bases. The germline V gene encodes CDR1 SGHRS and CDR2 YFSETQ. Trimming at V came to 4 bases and at J to 2 bases, leaving 4 bases not matched to a gene. The CDR3 spans 14 residues. CDR3 protein: CASSPGLVQETQYF. In DNA, the CDR3 is TGCGCCAGCAGCCCGGGACTAGTTCAAGAGACCCAGTACTTC.

V usage is TRBV2 and J usage is TRBJ2-1; the match to TRBD2 covers 12 bases. The CDR3 has 16 residues. V lost 7 bases and J lost 7; bases outside the gene matches: 11. In germline, CDR1 is SNHLY, CDR2 FYNNEI. The CDR3 DNA reads as TGTGCCAGCATTCCGACTAGCGGGAGAATAGTGAATGAGCAGTTCTTC. Protein sequence: CASIPTSGRIVNEQFF.

In DNA, the CDR3 is TGTGCCAGCCCTAGCACAGATACGCAGTATTTT. Amino acid sequence: CASPSTDTQYF. The V gene is TRBV27, the J gene TRBJ2-3; D unclear. Germline CDR1 is MNHEY and CDR2 is SMNVEV (reference sequence). Between the trimmed V and J ends, which lost 8 bases and 0 bases, there was a span of 3 bases. The CDR3 runs to 11 residues.

The chain employs TRBV2 and TRBJ2-7, with 10 nucleotides matching TRBD1. With V trimmed by 1 base and J by 4 bases, 4 bases remained unmatched. Germline V gene sequence: CDR1 SNHLY, CDR2 FYNNEI. The CDR3 spans 15 residues. Here the CDR3 reads CASSEGTGGRYEQYF. The CDR3 nucleotides are TGTGCCAGCAGTGAAGGGACAGGGGGACGGTACGAGCAGTACTTC.

J is TRBJ2-1 and V is TRBV19; TRBD1 aligns across 8 bases. V was clipped by 5 bases and J by 10 bases; unmatched bases: 16. CDR3 length: 16 residues. CDR1 and CDR2 (germline): LNHDA, SQIVND (reference sequence). The CDR3 sequence: CASSSAGTGILLEQFF. CDR3 in DNA: TGTGCCAGTAGTTCAGCCGGGACAGGTATCTTGTTAGAGCAGTTCTTC.